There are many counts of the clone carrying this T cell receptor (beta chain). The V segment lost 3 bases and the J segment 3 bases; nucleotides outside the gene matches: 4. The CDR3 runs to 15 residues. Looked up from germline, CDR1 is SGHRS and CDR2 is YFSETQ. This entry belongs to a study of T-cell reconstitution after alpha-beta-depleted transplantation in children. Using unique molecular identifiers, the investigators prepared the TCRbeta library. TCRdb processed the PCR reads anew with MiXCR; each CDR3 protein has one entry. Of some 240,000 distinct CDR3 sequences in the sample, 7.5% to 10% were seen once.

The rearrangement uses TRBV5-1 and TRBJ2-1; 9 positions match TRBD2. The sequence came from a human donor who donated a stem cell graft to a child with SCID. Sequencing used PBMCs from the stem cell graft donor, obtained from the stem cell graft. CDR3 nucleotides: TGCGCCAGCAGCTCGGGACTAGCCGTCTACAATGAGCAGTTCTTC. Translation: CASSSGLAVYNEQFF.